These 32 T cell receptor beta chains were sequenced from one sample in a study of metastatic and nonmetastatic thyroid tumors. Patients were all untreated before their thyroid surgery. Via MiXCR, TCRdb re-called the PCR reads. The table records tens of thousands of clones, more than 45% of them present only once. Sequenced material: tumor tissue. The source is a male donor with papillary thyroid cancer or a benign thyroid nodule (not recorded which). Some clones in this sample may be carry-over from other donors' samples.

The CDR3: CASSLGGRGRTEAFF. DNA for the CDR3: TGTGCCAGCAGTTTGGGGGGCAGGGGCCGCACTGAAGCTTTCTTT. The rearrangement uses TRBV12-3 or TRBV12-4 and TRBJ1-1; D might be TRBD1 (6 bases). Between the trimmed V and J ends, which lost 3 bases and 4 bases, there was a span of 15 bases. The CDR3 totals 15 residues.

This sequence joins TRBV4-1 and TRBJ2-1, with 9 bases matching TRBD1. This CDR3 spans 18 amino acids. CDR1 is MGHRA and CDR2 is YSYEKL in the germline V gene. The V gene end was trimmed by 5 bases and the J gene end by 3 bases; junction bases not matched to a gene: 14. CDR3 in amino acids: CASSLQTLDRGDYNEQFF. CDR3 DNA sequence: TGCGCCAGCAGCTTACAAACCCTTGACAGGGGGGACTACAATGAGCAGTTCTTC.

V is TRBV4-3 and J is TRBJ1-4; D possibly corresponds to TRBD1 (5 bases). In germline, CDR1 is LGHNA, CDR2 YSLEER. The CDR3 spans 15 residues. V lost 0 bases to trimming and J lost 7 bases, with 12 bases between them. In DNA, the CDR3 is TGCGCCAGCAGCCAAGAGAGTAGGGGCGGTGAAAAACTGTTTTTT. The encoded protein is CASSQESRGGEKLFF.

The chain is built from TRBV7-2 and TRBJ2-7, with D tentatively TRBD2 (5 bases). V was cut by 3 bases and J by 4 bases, with 16 bases left in between. The CDR3 extends over 15 amino acids. CDR1 is SGHTA and CDR2 is FQGNSA in the germline V gene. The CDR3 region is CASSLTGIPEYEQYF. The CDR3 nucleotides are TGTGCCAGCAGCTTGACCGGGATACCGGAGTACGAGCAGTACTTC.

The rearrangement joins TRBV4-1 to TRBJ2-6, with 8 bases identical to TRBD1. The CDR3 covers 16 residues. With V trimmed by 6 bases and J by 4 bases, 8 bases remained unmatched. The germline V gene encodes CDR1 MGHRA and CDR2 YSYEKL. The CDR3 bases are TGCGCCAGCAGACGGACAGGGCTATACGGGGCCAACGTCCTGACTTTC. The encoded protein is CASRRTGLYGANVLTF.

This clone showed up just a few times. The gene calls are TRBV2 and TRBJ1-4; TRBD1 aligns across 7 bases. Germline CDR1 SNHLY, CDR2 FYNNEI. This CDR3 region has 13 residues. The V and J ends lost 9 bases and 4 bases, in that order; junction bases with no gene match: 5. The CDR3 sequence is CASLRDSNEKLFF. The CDR3 nucleotides are TGTGCCAGTCTCCGGGACAGTAATGAAAAACTGTTTTTT.

This clone was counted a few times. The V call is TRBV12-3 or TRBV12-4, the J call TRBJ2-5; a weak D match, TRBD1 (6 bases). The V and J ends lost 8 bases and 2 bases respectively, with 12 bases between them. This CDR3 contains 13 residues. The CDR3 region is CASARTDQETQYF. The DNA of the CDR3 is TGTGCCAGCGCCCGGACAGATCAAGAGACCCAGTACTTC.

The V call is TRBV20-1, the J call TRBJ1-1, with D possibly being TRBD1 (6 bases). The CDR3 runs to 13 residues. From germline, CDR1 is DFQATT and CDR2 SNEGSKA (reference sequence). V was pared by 5 bases and J by 1 base, with 11 bases between. The CDR3 nucleotides are TGCAGTGCTCCCCTACAGGGGAACACTGAAGCTTTCTTT. This codes for CSAPLQGNTEAFF.

This rearrangement joins TRBV30 to TRBJ2-1; D is uncertain. CDR1 GTSNPN and CDR2 SVGIG come from the germline V gene (reference sequence). The V end lost 1 base, the J end lost 0 bases, and 7 bases lay between the germline ends. The CDR3 is made up of 14 amino acids. CDR3 coding DNA: TGTGCCTGGAGTGAGGTAAGCTCCTACAATGAGCAGTTCTTC. This encodes CAWSEVSSYNEQFF.

CDR3 protein: CAWSPKSWGNTEAFF. The CDR3, as DNA: TGTGCCTGGAGTCCTAAGTCTTGGGGGAACACTGAAGCTTTCTTT. The chain uses TRBV30 and TRBJ1-1, with D unclear. V lost 2 bases to trimming and J lost 1 base, with 14 bases between them. Looked up from germline, CDR1 is GTSNPN and CDR2 is SVGIG (reference sequence). There are 15 residues in the CDR3. The entire variable domain, with the rest obtained from reference TRBV30 and TRBJ1-1, is as follows: SQTIHQWPATLVQPVGSPLSLECTVEGTSNPNLYWYRQAAGRGLQLLFYSVGIGQISSEVPQNLSASRPQDRQFILSSKKLLLSDSGFYLCAWSPKSWGNTEAFFGQGTRLTVV.

The chain recombines TRBV4-1 with TRBJ2-7, with 9 bases fitting TRBD2. Germline CDR1 reads MGHRA; CDR2 reads YSYEKL. Losses at the gene ends were 10 bases for V and 6 bases for J; bases not matched to a gene: 10. The CDR3 runs 13 residues. CDR3 protein: CATPSGTEGEQYF. The CDR3 DNA reads TGCGCCACCCCTAGCGGGACCGAGGGCGAGCAGTACTTC.

A note on this clone: One end of the junction does not line up with germline, which may come from a read error. The V and J genes are TRBV27 and TRBJ2-7, with 7 bases identical to TRBD1. This CDR3 is built from 15 residues. Germline V gene data show CDR1 as MNHEY and CDR2 as SMNVEV (reference sequence). In DNA form, the CDR3 reads TGTGTCAGCAGTTTATCGTACAGGGGTAGCTACGAGCAGTACTTC. Encoded protein: CVSSLSYRGSYEQYF.

The rearrangement joins TRBV5-1 to TRBJ1-5; maybe TRBD1 (5 bases). V lost 4 bases, J lost 0 bases, and 20 bases lay in between. There are 18 residues in the CDR3. Germline CDR1 SGHRS, CDR2 YFSETQ. This chain's CDR3 is CASSPSGGDIYSNQPQHF. In DNA form, the CDR3 reads TGCGCCAGCAGCCCTAGTGGGGGAGATATATATAGCAATCAGCCCCAGCATTTT.

V is TRBV3-1 and J is TRBJ1-1; D unclear. Germline values: CDR1 LGHDT, CDR2 YNNKEL (reference sequence). V dropped 0 bases and J dropped 1 base, with 6 bases sitting between them. The CDR3 has 14 residues. CDR3 loop: CASSQDAANTEAFF. The CDR3 DNA sequence: TGTGCCAGCAGCCAAGATGCAGCGAACACTGAAGCTTTCTTT.

The V gene is TRBV4-3, the J gene TRBJ1-2; a weak D match, TRBD1 (5 bases). The V gene lost 3 bases and the J gene lost 3 bases, with 14 bases spanning the gap. CDR1 is LGHNA, CDR2 YSLEER, per germline. The CDR3 has 15 residues. CDR3 region: CASSQGPGRDYGYTF. For the CDR3, the DNA is TGCGCCAGCAGCCAGGGTCCGGGACGAGACTATGGCTACACCTTC.

This clone was seen a few times. The chain combines TRBV6-2 or TRBV6-3 with TRBJ2-1, with 12 bases matching TRBD2. V lost 3 bases and J lost 7; bases outside the gene matches: 4. Per germline, CDR1 MNHEY and CDR2 SVGEGT. The CDR3 spans 15 residues. CDR3 region: CASSYLAGGINEQFF. The CDR3 nucleotides are TGTGCCAGCAGTTATCTAGCGGGAGGGATAAATGAGCAGTTCTTC.

V is TRBV11-2 and J is TRBJ2-5; 7 nucleotides line up with TRBD2. The CDR3 has 15 residues. The junction had 7 bases not matched to a gene; V was cut back by 5 bases and J by 1 base. CDR1 and CDR2 from the germline V gene are SGHAT and FQNNGV. For the CDR3, the DNA is TGTGCCAGCAGCCTCGGGACTATACGCCAAGAGACCCAGTACTTC. Protein: CASSLGTIRQETQYF.

There are a few counts of this clone. The V and J genes are TRBV7-2 and TRBJ2-7; no definite D call. Trimming removed 5 bases at V and 2 bases at J, with 7 bases between. CDR1 and CDR2 (germline): SGHTA, FQGNSA. The CDR3 is made up of 12 amino acids. DNA for the CDR3: TGTGCCAGCAGCCAGACACCCTACGAGCAGTACTTC. Its translation: CASSQTPYEQYF.

The chain combines TRBV12-3 or TRBV12-4 with TRBJ1-2; D not certain. The length of the CDR3 is 12 residues. V was trimmed by 6 bases and J by 5 bases, leaving 10 bases between them. This CDR3 reads CASSLLRYGYTF. CDR3 DNA sequence: TGTGCCAGCAGCCTCTTACGGTATGGCTACACCTTC.

The chain links TRBV7-8 to TRBJ1-5; D remains unclear. Trimming removed 5 bases at V and 7 bases at J, with 15 bases between. Germline V lookup: CDR1 SGHVS, CDR2 FQNEAQ. CDR3 length: 14 amino acids. CDR3 amino acids: CASSVSPSGQPQHF. CDR3 in DNA: TGTGCCAGCAGCGTAAGCCCTTCTGGGCAGCCCCAGCATTTT.

The genes are TRBV6-2 or TRBV6-3 and TRBJ2-1, with 9 bases lining up with TRBD2. CDR1 MNHEY and CDR2 SVGEGT come from the germline V gene. V dropped 5 bases and J dropped 7; count of bases not matched to a gene: 9. The CDR3 is made up of 15 amino acids. CDR3 sequence: CASSPGTSLRNEQFF. CDR3 in DNA: TGTGCCAGCAGTCCGGGGACTAGCCTCAGGAATGAGCAGTTCTTC.

This clone was counted once. In nucleotides, the CDR3 is TGCGCCAGCAGCTCACAGGGAACTGACTACGAGCAGTACTTC. Translated: CASSSQGTDYEQYF. The V call is TRBV5-1, the J call TRBJ2-7; perhaps TRBD1 as D (6 bases). Germline V gene lookup returns CDR1 SGHRS and CDR2 YFSETQ. V lost 3 bases and J lost 3, with 13 bases in between. CDR3 length: 14 residues.

The chain joins TRBV20-1 to TRBJ2-1; D may be TRBD1 or TRBD2 (5 bases each). Deletions cut 3 bases from V and 5 bases from J, with 14 bases between. CDR1 is DFQATT, CDR2 SNEGSKA, per germline (reference sequence). CDR3 length equals 14 residues. CDR3 bases: TGCAGTGCTAGGCGGGTGGTCAGGGACAATGAGCAGTTCTTC. Residues: CSARRVVRDNEQFF.

This chain joins TRBV5-1 and TRBJ2-7; TRBD1 might be the D (6 bases). V gave up 0 bases and J gave up 3 bases, with 13 bases separating them. CDR1 and CDR2 from the germline V gene are SGHRS and YFSETQ. The CDR3 is 15 residues long. The CDR3, as DNA: TGCGCCAGCAGCTTGGGGACGACAGGATTCTACGAGCAGTACTTC. Translation: CASSLGTTGFYEQYF.

The V and J genes are TRBV4-2 and TRBJ2-7; TRBD1 matches 9 bases. Germline values: CDR1 LGHNA, CDR2 YNFKEQ. Unmatched junction bases numbered 3, after V lost 2 bases and J lost 1 base. CDR3 length equals 15 residues. This CDR3 reads CASSQTGQGSYEQYF. In nucleotides, the CDR3 is TGTGCCAGCAGCCAAACGGGACAGGGTTCCTACGAGCAGTACTTC.

The chain employs TRBV27 and TRBJ2-2, with D maybe TRBD2 (6 bases). CDR1 is MNHEY, CDR2 SMNVEV, per germline (reference sequence). V dropped 7 bases and J dropped 3 bases, with 15 bases sitting between them. The CDR3 is 15 amino acids. The CDR3 region is CASTLGLPDTGELFF. The CDR3 nucleotides read TGTGCCAGCACCCTGGGACTGCCAGACACCGGGGAGCTGTTTTTT.

The chain's CDR3 is CSASPGQGHQPQHF. DNA for the CDR3: TGCAGTGCTTCCCCGGGACAGGGGCATCAGCCCCAGCATTTT. This sequence joins TRBV20-1 and TRBJ1-5; 10 nucleotides agree with TRBD1. CDR1 and CDR2 (germline): DFQATT, SNEGSKA (reference sequence). V shed 5 bases and J 5 bases; nucleotides not matched to a gene: 6. The CDR3 contains 14 residues.

This chain uses TRBV9 with TRBJ1-2, with D unresolved. There are 16 residues in the CDR3. In germline, CDR1 is SGDLS, CDR2 YYNGEE. V was clipped by 0 bases and J by 4 bases, with 16 bases between them. The CDR3 reads CASSVDTEWELYGYTF. Here the CDR3 DNA reads TGTGCCAGCAGCGTAGATACAGAATGGGAACTCTATGGCTACACCTTC.

The chain links TRBV30 to TRBJ1-6, with 8 bases matching TRBD1. The J segment lost 10 bases and the V segment lost 5 bases, leaving 10 bases of the junction unmatched. This CDR3 is 14 amino acids long. CDR1 is GTSNPN, CDR2 SVGIG, per germline (reference sequence). The CDR3: CAWGLTRGQSPLHF. As DNA, the CDR3 is TGTGCCTGGGGATTAACCAGGGGGCAGTCACCCCTCCACTTT.

The J gene is TRBJ1-2, the V gene TRBV7-2; D unresolved. Germline-derived CDR1 and CDR2 are SGHTA and FQGNSA. Trimming took 5 bases from V and 4 from J, leaving 11 bases between them. The CDR3 consists of 13 residues. The chain's CDR3 is CASSPSWIYGYTF. The DNA for the CDR3 is TGTGCCAGCAGCCCGAGCTGGATCTATGGCTACACCTTC.

The chain carries TRBV7-8 and TRBJ2-7, with D possibly TRBD1 on 5 matching bases. Trimming stripped 4 bases from V and 2 bases from J, with 12 bases between. Per the germline V gene, CDR1 is SGHVS and CDR2 is FQNEAQ. The length of the CDR3 is 14 residues. The DNA of the CDR3 is TGTGCCAGCAGCTCCCCCGCGACAGCCTACGAGCAGTACTTC. Encoded protein: CASSSPATAYEQYF.

The V call is TRBV13, the J call TRBJ1-2; a possible D gene is TRBD1 (5 bases). The germline V and J ends were trimmed by 10 bases and 2 bases, with 17 bases remaining between them. Germline values: CDR1 PRHDT, CDR2 FYEKMQ (reference sequence). This CDR3 is 14 amino acids long. The CDR3 protein is CATKRGGENYGYTF. The CDR3 DNA sequence: TGTGCCACCAAGAGAGGAGGGGAGAACTATGGCTACACCTTC.